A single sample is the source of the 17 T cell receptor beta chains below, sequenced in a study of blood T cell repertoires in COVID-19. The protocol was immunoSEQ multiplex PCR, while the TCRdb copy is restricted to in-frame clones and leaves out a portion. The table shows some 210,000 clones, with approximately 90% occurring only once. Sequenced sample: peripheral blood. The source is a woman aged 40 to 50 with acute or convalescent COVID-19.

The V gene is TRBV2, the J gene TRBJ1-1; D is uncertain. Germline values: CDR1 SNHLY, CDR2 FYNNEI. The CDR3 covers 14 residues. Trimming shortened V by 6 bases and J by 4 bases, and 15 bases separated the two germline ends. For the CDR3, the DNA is TGTGCCAGCAGAATCTCCGACTACTTCACTGAAGCTTTCTTT. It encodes CASRISDYFTEAFF.

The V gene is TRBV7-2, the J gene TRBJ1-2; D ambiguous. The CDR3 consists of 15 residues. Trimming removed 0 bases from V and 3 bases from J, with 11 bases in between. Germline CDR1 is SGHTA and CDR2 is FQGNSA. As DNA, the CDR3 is TGTGCCAGCAGCTTAGCGGCAGGCAGAGACTATGGCTACACCTTC. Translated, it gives CASSLAAGRDYGYTF.

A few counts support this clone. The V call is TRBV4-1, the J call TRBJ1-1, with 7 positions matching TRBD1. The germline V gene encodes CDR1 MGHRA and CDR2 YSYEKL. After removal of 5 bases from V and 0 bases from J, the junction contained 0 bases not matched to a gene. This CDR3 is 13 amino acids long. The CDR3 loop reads CASSGTVNTEAFF. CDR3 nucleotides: TGCGCCAGCAGCGGGACAGTGAACACTGAAGCTTTCTTT.

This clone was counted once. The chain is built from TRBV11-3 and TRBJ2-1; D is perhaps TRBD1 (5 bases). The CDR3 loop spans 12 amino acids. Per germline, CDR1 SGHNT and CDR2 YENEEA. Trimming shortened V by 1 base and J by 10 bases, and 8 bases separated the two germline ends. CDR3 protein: CASSLVRQEQFF. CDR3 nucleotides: TGTGCCAGCAGCTTAGTGCGACAGGAGCAGTTCTTC.

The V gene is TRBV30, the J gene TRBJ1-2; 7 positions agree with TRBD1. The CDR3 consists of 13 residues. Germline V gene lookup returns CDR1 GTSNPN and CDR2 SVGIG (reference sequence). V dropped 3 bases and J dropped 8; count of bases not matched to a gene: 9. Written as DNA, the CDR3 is TGTGCCTGGAGCGCAGGAGGGGGCTTGGGCTACACCTTC. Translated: CAWSAGGGLGYTF. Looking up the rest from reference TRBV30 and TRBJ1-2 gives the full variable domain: SQTIHQWPATLVQPVGSPLSLECTVEGTSNPNLYWYRQAAGRGLQLLFYSVGIGQISSEVPQNLSASRPQDRQFILSSKKLLLSDSGFYLCAWSAGGGLGYTFGSGTRLTVV.

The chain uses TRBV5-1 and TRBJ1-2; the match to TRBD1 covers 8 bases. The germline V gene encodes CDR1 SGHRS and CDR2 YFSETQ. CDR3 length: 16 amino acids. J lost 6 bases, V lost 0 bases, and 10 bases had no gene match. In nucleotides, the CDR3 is TGCGCCAGCAGCTTGGGACCTCTTAGACAGGGGCATGGCTACACCTTC. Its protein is CASSLGPLRQGHGYTF.

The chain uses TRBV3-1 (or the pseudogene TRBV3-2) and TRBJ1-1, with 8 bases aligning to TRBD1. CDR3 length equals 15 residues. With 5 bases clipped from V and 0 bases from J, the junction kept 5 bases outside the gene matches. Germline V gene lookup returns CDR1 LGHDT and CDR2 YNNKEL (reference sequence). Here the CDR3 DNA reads TGTGCCAGCAGCTCGGGACAGGCAGTGAACACTGAAGCTTTCTTT. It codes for CASSSGQAVNTEAFF.

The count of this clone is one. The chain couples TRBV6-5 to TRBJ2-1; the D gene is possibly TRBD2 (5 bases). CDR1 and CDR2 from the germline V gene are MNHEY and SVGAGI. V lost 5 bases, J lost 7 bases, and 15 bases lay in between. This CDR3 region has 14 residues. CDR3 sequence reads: CASSPMPGSNEQFF. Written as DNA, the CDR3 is TGTGCCAGCAGTCCAATGCCGGGGTCTAATGAGCAGTTCTTC.

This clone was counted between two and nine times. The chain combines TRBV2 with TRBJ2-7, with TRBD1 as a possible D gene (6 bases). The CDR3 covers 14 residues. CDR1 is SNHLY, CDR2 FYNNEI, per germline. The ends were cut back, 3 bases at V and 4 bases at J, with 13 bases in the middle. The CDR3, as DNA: TGTGCCAGCAGTGATGACAGGAGAGTTTACGAGCAGTACGTC. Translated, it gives CASSDDRRVYEQYV.

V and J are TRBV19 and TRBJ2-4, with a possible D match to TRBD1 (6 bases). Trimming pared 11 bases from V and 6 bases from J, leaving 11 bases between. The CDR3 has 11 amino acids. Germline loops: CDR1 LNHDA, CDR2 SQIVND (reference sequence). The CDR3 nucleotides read TGTGCCGCGGAAGGGGGAAACATTCAGTACTTC. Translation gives CAAEGGNIQYF.

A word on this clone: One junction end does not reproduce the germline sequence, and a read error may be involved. CDR3 sequence (DNA): TGTGCCAGCTCAACACCTTTGAGGGGGCTCGACAAAAACATTCAGTACTTC. It yields the protein CASSTPLRGLDKNIQYF. The chain joins TRBV18 to TRBJ2-4, with 7 nucleotides matching TRBD1. CDR1 is KGHSH and CDR2 is LQKENI in the germline V gene. CDR3 length: 17 residues.

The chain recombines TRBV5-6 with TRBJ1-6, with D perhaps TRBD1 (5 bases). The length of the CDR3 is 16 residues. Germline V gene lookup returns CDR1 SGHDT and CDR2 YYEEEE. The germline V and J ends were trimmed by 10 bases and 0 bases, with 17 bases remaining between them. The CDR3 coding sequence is TGTGCCTCGTGGGACTCGGATCGCTCCTATAATTCACCCCTCCACTTT. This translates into CASWDSDRSYNSPLHF.

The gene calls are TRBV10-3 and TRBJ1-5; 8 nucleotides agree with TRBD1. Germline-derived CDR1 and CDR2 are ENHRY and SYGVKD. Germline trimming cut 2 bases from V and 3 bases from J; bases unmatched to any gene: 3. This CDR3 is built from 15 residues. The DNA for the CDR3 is TGTGCCATCAGTGAGGGACAGGGCCACAATCAGCCCCAGCATTTT. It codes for CAISEGQGHNQPQHF.

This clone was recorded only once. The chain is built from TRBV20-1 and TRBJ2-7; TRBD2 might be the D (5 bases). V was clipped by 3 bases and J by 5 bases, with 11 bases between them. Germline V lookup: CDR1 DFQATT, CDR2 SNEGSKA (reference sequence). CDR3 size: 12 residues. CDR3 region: CSASYVGDEQYV. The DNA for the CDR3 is TGCAGTGCTAGTTACGTGGGAGACGAGCAGTACGTC.

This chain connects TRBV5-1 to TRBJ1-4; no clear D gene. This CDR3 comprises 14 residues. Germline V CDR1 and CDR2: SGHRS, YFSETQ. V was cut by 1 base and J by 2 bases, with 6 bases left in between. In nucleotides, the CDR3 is TGCGCCAGCAGCTTGACAGCCACTAATGAAAAACTGTTTTTT. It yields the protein CASSLTATNEKLFF.

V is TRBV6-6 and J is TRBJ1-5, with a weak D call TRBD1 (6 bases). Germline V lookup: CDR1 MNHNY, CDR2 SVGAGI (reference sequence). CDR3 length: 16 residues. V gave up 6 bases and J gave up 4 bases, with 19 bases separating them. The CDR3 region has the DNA TGTGCCAGCAGACCCTTGGGCGGGGGCGCGAATCAGCCCCAGCATTTT. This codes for CASRPLGGGANQPQHF.

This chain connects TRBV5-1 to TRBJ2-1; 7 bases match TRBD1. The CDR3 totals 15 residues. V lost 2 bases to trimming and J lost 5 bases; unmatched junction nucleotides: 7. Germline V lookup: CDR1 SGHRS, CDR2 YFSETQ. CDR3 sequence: CASSFDRAPHNEQFF. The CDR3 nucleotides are TGCGCCAGCAGCTTTGACAGGGCACCTCACAATGAGCAGTTCTTC.